What follows describes a single T cell receptor (beta chain). This record belongs to a study of cytomegalovirus exposure and HLA in healthy donors. PCR employed 60 Vbeta and 13 Jbeta primers. Sequencing used immunoSEQ multiplex PCR; TCRdb keeps in-frame clones, though not all of them. Seen here are over 150,000 clones, around 85% observed once, and the top ten hold more than 3.5%. This TCR was sampled from a man aged 35 to 55 in good health and CMV-seronegative. The sequenced material came from PBMCs.

Here the CDR3 reads CASSRGTGEQYF. The CDR3 nucleotides are TGTGCCAGCAGTCGAGGAACGGGCGAGCAGTACTTC. J is TRBJ2-7 and V is TRBV6-5; D call uncertain. The CDR3 spans 12 residues. Germline V gene lookup returns CDR1 MNHEY and CDR2 SVGAGI. Trimming shortened V by 5 bases and J by 6 bases, and 11 bases separated the two germline ends.